The present T cell receptor beta chain was sequenced within a study of graft-versus-host responses after intestinal transplantation. The table came from immunoSEQ multiplex PCR; TCRdb's copy has only in-frame clones and leaves some out. Seen here are 65,000 to 90,000 clones, less than 95% observed once, and the top ten hold around 0.38%. This CDR3 spans 13 amino acids. CDR1 is MDHEN, CDR2 SYDVKM, per germline. The V end lost 3 bases, the J end lost 6 bases, and 12 bases lay between the germline ends. Notes on this clone: The antigen is not known.

The sample was unstimulated CD8+ T cells sorted from spleen or lymph node cells, taken before transplant. The genes are TRBV28 and TRBJ2-7; the D gene is possibly TRBD2 (5 bases). This clonotype originated in a human donor who was the organ donor for an intestinal transplant. The CDR3 sequence is CASSLSGNGEQYF. CDR3 sequence (DNA): TGTGCCAGCAGTTTGTCGGGGAACGGCGAGCAGTACTTC.